A selection of T cell receptor beta chains follows, all from one sample in a study of CD4 T cells in relation to SARS-CoV-2 and coronaviruses. No antigens are known for them. The table came from immunoSEQ multiplex PCR; TCRdb's copy has only in-frame clones and leaves some out. The top ten hold roughly 28% of the sample, which has 20,000 or so clones, around 76% seen once. The sequencing input was CD4+ T cells from PBMCs, cultured in vitro. The receptors were sampled from a human donor in good health. Both conserved end residues are part of each CDR3. The order of the fields is V gene, J gene, CDR3 protein.

>TRBV5-1|TRBJ2-2
CASSLGPRGNPKGRTGELFF
>TRBV24-1|TRBJ1-3
CAVQGTGNTIYF
>TRBV27|TRBJ2-1
CASSPGTSGRNEQFF
>TRBV12-5|TRBJ2-7
CASGPIRTGGPNTTYEQYF
>TRBV19|TRBJ1-6
CASSIEGRNSPLHF
>TRBV6-2/TRBV6-3|TRBJ2-7
CASSRLGRRNEQYF
>TRBV9|TRBJ2-7
CASSEGGLRYEQYF
>TRBV19|TRBJ2-3
CASSKQRSTDTQYF
>TRBV5-8|TRBJ2-7
CASSLEVSGPKQQYF
>TRBV20-1|TRBJ1-5
CSASQGYQPQHF
>TRBV19|TRBJ1-5
CASSPTGGDQPQHF
>TRBV12-5|TRBJ2-5
CASGSGAEATQYF
>TRBV4-1|TRBJ2-1
CASSRGGLAALGNEQFF
>TRBV11-2|TRBJ1-1
CASSLRQGLMNTEAFF
>TRBV2|TRBJ1-1
CASSSQTLRLAFF
>TRBV3-1/TRBV3-2|TRBJ2-3
CASSQETGAPDTQYF
>TRBV10-1|TRBJ1-4
CASSSQGLDDEKLFF
>TRBV18|TRBJ1-1
CASSQGAGTEAFF
>TRBV2|TRBJ1-5
CASSLQFNQPQHF
>TRBV30|TRBJ2-7
CAWSLEPAAEQYF
>TRBV6-2/TRBV6-3|TRBJ2-7
CASSRTAGPYEQYF
>TRBV5-4|TRBJ2-2
CASSFGRSGRGATGELFF
>TRBV6-1|TRBJ1-1
CASSEAQNTEAFF
>TRBV3-1/TRBV3-2|TRBJ2-7
CASSHMYEQYF
>TRBV2|TRBJ2-3
CASGSWGTDTQYF
>TRBV4-2|TRBJ2-5
CASSPGRPSQETQYF
>TRBV19|TRBJ1-1
CASSLGNTEAFF
>TRBV3-1/TRBV3-2|TRBJ2-2
CASSQETKRGLRGAVF
>TRBV19|TRBJ2-7
CASSIASGNFEQYF
>TRBV7-9|TRBJ2-5
CASSLTGLQETQYF
>TRBV11-2|TRBJ2-5
CASSLLAGGETQYF
>TRBV30|TRBJ1-3
CAWSVRSSGNTIYF
>TRBV24-1|TRBJ2-5
CATSDPITPGTQYF
>TRBV24-1|TRBJ1-1
CATSDVGYTEAFF
>TRBV30|TRBJ2-3
CAWSGLAGGTDTQYF
>TRBV5-1|TRBJ2-3
CASSLGLGGGSTDTQYF
>TRBV5-8|TRBJ1-2
CASSWRDRGPSGYTF
>TRBV24-1|TRBJ2-7
CATSDTQVPYEQYF
>TRBV18|TRBJ2-1
CASSMTRSDGGNNEQFF
>TRBV27|TRBJ1-6
CASSLLSSYNSPLHF
>TRBV6-5|TRBJ2-1
CASTSVFHNEQFF
>TRBV6-2/TRBV6-3|TRBJ1-5
CASSKTGGNQPQHF
>TRBV9|TRBJ2-2
CASSPQDTNTGELFF
>TRBV29-1|TRBJ1-2
CSVVGVQGSYGYTF
>TRBV2|TRBJ2-1
CASSEGGLAVYNEQFF
>TRBV27|TRBJ1-6
CASSKPYNSPLHF
>TRBV7-9|TRBJ1-6
CASSSNQPNSPLHF
>TRBV28|TRBJ2-7
CASSYRSYEQYF
>TRBV18|TRBJ1-5
CASSPAGDGNQPQHF
>TRBV25-1|TRBJ2-4
CASRSGQTIKNIQYF
>TRBV6-4|TRBJ2-6
CASSTVGGADGVLTF
>TRBV27|TRBJ2-2
CAAMSRTGELFF
>TRBV3-1/TRBV3-2|TRBJ2-1
CASRGLSYNEQFF